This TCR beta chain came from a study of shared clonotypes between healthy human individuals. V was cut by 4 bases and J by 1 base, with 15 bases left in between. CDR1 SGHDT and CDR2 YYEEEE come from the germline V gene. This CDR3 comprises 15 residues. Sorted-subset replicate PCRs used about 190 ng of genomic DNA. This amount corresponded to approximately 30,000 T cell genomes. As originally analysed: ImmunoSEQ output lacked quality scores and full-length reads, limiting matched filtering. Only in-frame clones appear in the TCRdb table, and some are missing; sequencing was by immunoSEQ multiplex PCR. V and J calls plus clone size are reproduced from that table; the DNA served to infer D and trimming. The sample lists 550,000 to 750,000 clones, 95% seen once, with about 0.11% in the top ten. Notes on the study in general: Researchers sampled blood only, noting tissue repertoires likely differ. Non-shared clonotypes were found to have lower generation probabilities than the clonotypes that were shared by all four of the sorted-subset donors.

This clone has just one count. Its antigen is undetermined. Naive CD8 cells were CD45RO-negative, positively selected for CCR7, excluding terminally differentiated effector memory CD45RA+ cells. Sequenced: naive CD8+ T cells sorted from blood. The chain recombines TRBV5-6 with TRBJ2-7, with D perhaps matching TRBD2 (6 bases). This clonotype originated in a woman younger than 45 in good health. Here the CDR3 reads CASSRAFRGSYEQYF. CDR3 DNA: TGTGCCAGCAGCCGGGCGTTTCGGGGGTCCTACGAGCAGTACTTC.